This T cell receptor beta chain comes out of a study of T cells after yellow fever vaccination. In its sample, this clonotype was seen many times. This CDR3 spans 13 amino acids. The V gene's germline CDR1 is SGDLS and CDR2 YYNGEE. Trimming cost V 4 bases and J 3 bases, with 7 bases left between them. From the 5' RACE reads, TCRdb called clonotypes with MiXCR, one entry per CDR3 protein. Of around 63,000 distinct CDR3 sequences in the sample, roughly 7.4% were seen once. The chain is built from TRBV9 and TRBJ2-2, with no clear D. The receptor was isolated from a young man who received the YFV17D yellow fever vaccine. The sample in question was CD8+ T cells sorted from PBMCs, obtained 15 days after the yellow fever booster vaccination. CDR3 DNA: TGTGCCAGCAGCCACTCTCACACCGGGGAGCTGTTTTTT. Protein: CASSHSHTGELFF.